These 22 T cell receptor beta chains came from one sample sequenced in a study of blood T cell repertoires in COVID-19. Generated by immunoSEQ multiplex PCR, the TCRdb table keeps only in-frame clones and is missing some. The sample comprises about 300,000 clones, about 91% of which are singletons, and approximately 6.6% rests with the top ten. The sequencing input was peripheral blood. Receptors were obtained from a woman aged 25-40 years who had recovered from COVID-19.

This clone was detected only a few times. V is TRBV20-1 and J is TRBJ2-3; 9 nucleotides agree with TRBD1. Germline V CDR1 and CDR2: DFQATT, SNEGSKA (reference sequence). This CDR3 is built from 15 residues. V lost 3 bases to trimming and J lost 6 bases; unmatched junction nucleotides: 10. CDR3 protein: CSASSGTGRVDTQYF. CDR3 in DNA: TGCAGTGCTAGTTCCGGGACAGGGCGGGTGGATACGCAGTATTTT.

This clone was counted a single time. The chain employs TRBV7-2 and TRBJ1-5; 8 bases align to TRBD1. Per the germline V gene, CDR1 is SGHTA and CDR2 is FQGNSA. The V segment lost 5 bases and the J segment 5 bases; nucleotides outside the gene matches: 8. CDR3 size: 15 residues. CDR3 coding DNA: TGTGCCAGCAGCCTTACGTGGACAGGGTATCAGCCCCAGCATTTT. It is translated as CASSLTWTGYQPQHF.

The rearrangement uses TRBV7-8 and TRBJ1-4; 7 bases agree with TRBD1. From germline, CDR1 is SGHVS and CDR2 FQNEAQ. J lost 5 bases, V lost 3 bases, and 9 bases had no gene match. The CDR3 is 16 residues long. CDR3 sequence (DNA): TGTGCCAGCAGCTTCATCGGGACAGCCCGCAATGAAAAACTGTTTTTT. It specifies CASSFIGTARNEKLFF.

V and J are TRBV28 and TRBJ2-7; TRBD2 aligns across 8 bases. Germline CDR1 and CDR2: MDHEN and SYDVKM. The CDR3 consists of 13 residues. J gave up 5 bases and V 7 bases, and 7 bases lay outside the gene matches. The CDR3 DNA reads as TGTGCCAGCAAGGCTAGCGGGCTTGACGAGCAGTACTTC. This codes for CASKASGLDEQYF. Full variable domain (outside the CDR3, taken from reference TRBV28 and TRBJ2-7): DVKVTQSSRYLVKRTGEKVFLECVQDMDHENMFWYRQDPGLGLRLIYFSYDVKMKEKGDIPEGYSVSREKKERFSLILESASTNQTSMYLCASKASGLDEQYFGPGTRLTVT.

The chain combines TRBV3-1 (or the pseudogene TRBV3-2) with TRBJ1-5; 7 positions agree with TRBD1. The CDR3 is 14 residues long. The germline gives CDR1 LGHDT, CDR2 YNNKEL (reference sequence). V dropped 11 bases and J dropped 0; count of bases not matched to a gene: 7. The CDR3 sequence: CAGEGTDSNQPQHF. CDR3 coding DNA: TGTGCCGGTGAAGGGACAGATAGCAATCAGCCCCAGCATTTT.

This rearrangement joins TRBV28 to TRBJ2-6; TRBD1 aligns across 8 bases. The germline CDR1 and CDR2 sequences are MDHEN and SYDVKM. V dropped 1 base and J dropped 2; count of bases not matched to a gene: 1. This CDR3 comprises 16 residues. The CDR3 bases are TGTGCCAGCAGTTTATCACAGGGGGCTGGGGCCAACGTCCTGACTTTC. This gives the protein CASSLSQGAGANVLTF.

The chain carries TRBV5-4 and TRBJ1-2; D may be TRBD1 (5 bases). The germline V and J ends were trimmed by 2 bases and 1 base, with 12 bases remaining between them. Germline-derived CDR1 and CDR2 are SGHNT and YYREEE (reference sequence). The CDR3 totals 15 residues. In nucleotides, the CDR3 is TGTGCCAGCAGCTTACACACCCAGGGTAACTATGGCTACACCTTC. As protein: CASSLHTQGNYGYTF.

This clone was seen once. The chain employs TRBV6-5 and TRBJ1-4; D is unresolved. Trimming shortened V by 2 bases and J by 3 bases, and 10 bases separated the two germline ends. The CDR3 contains 15 residues. The germline V gene encodes CDR1 MNHEY and CDR2 SVGAGI. CDR3 sequence: CASSYEKEPNEKLFF. The DNA of the CDR3 is TGTGCCAGCAGTTACGAGAAGGAGCCTAATGAAAAACTGTTTTTT.

The V call is TRBV5-6, the J call TRBJ1-3; 9 nucleotides agree with TRBD1. The CDR3 extends over 15 amino acids. The ends lost 4 bases at V and 4 bases at J; junction bases unmatched: 6. Germline CDR1 is SGHDT and CDR2 is YYEEEE. The CDR3 DNA sequence: TGTGCCAGCAGCGTGGGACAGGGCCCGGGAAACACCATATATTTT. Its translation: CASSVGQGPGNTIYF. Looking up the rest from reference TRBV5-6 and TRBJ1-3 gives the full variable domain: DAGVTQSPTHLIKTRGQQVTLRCSPKSGHDTVSWYQQALGQGPQFIFQYYEEEERQRGNFPDRFSGHQFPNYSSELNVNALLLGDSALYLCASSVGQGPGNTIYFGEGSWLTVV.

V gene TRBV2 combines with J gene TRBJ1-2, with D maybe TRBD1 (6 bases). CDR1 and CDR2 (germline): SNHLY, FYNNEI. CDR3 length equals 14 residues. Trimming stripped 2 bases from V and 7 bases from J, with 14 bases between. CDR3 residues: CASSEYREGGGYTF. In nucleotides, the CDR3 is TGTGCCAGCAGTGAATACAGGGAAGGTGGTGGCTACACCTTC.

This clone was recorded once. This chain uses TRBV24-1 with TRBJ1-2; D unclear. The germline gives CDR1 KGHDR, CDR2 SFDVKD. The CDR3 is 13 amino acids. With 5 bases removed from V and 0 bases from J, the gap between germline ends came to 6 bases. This chain's CDR3 is CATSGESNYGYTF. CDR3 bases: TGTGCCACCAGTGGGGAGTCTAACTATGGCTACACCTTC.

This rearrangement joins TRBV19 to TRBJ2-7; D is perhaps TRBD1 (6 bases). The CDR3 is 15 residues long. Germline-derived CDR1 and CDR2 are LNHDA and SQIVND (reference sequence). V gave up 5 bases and J gave up 6 bases, with 20 bases separating them. In DNA form, the CDR3 reads TGTGCCAGTAGTTTTCCTGCCGGGACAAAAATCGAGCAGTACTTC. It encodes CASSFPAGTKIEQYF.

This clone showed up many times. The chain employs TRBV4-1 and TRBJ1-5, with 7 bases fitting TRBD1. J was trimmed by 0 bases and V by 4 bases; bases with no gene match: 6. Germline values: CDR1 MGHRA, CDR2 YSYEKL. The CDR3 runs to 16 residues. CDR3 sequence (DNA): TGCGCCAGCAGCCGGACAGGCGCTTATAGCAATCAGCCCCAGCATTTT. This gives the protein CASSRTGAYSNQPQHF.

The chain combines TRBV5-1 with TRBJ1-1; perhaps TRBD1 as D (5 bases). V lost 4 bases, J lost 11 bases, and 24 bases lay in between. CDR1 is SGHRS, CDR2 YFSETQ, per germline. The CDR3 has 15 residues. CDR3 amino acids: CASSPAGQREHGAFF. CDR3 coding DNA: TGCGCCAGCAGCCCGGCGGGGCAGAGGGAACACGGGGCTTTCTTT.

The genes are TRBV5-6 and TRBJ2-7; possibly TRBD1 for D (6 bases). The germline V gene has CDR1 SGHDT and CDR2 YYEEEE. The CDR3 is made up of 16 amino acids. Deletions cut 3 bases from V and 1 base from J, with 17 bases between. CDR3 coding DNA: TGTGCCAGCAGCTCCAGGGCCAGGGGTCCTTCCTACGAGCAGTACTTC. Its translation is CASSSRARGPSYEQYF.

The rearrangement links TRBV12-3 or TRBV12-4 to TRBJ2-7, with 7 bases fitting TRBD2. Trimming cost V 7 bases and J 6 bases; bases outside gene matches: 9. The CDR3 is made up of 13 amino acids. The CDR3 reads CASTRTRGLEQYF. For the CDR3, the DNA is TGTGCCAGCACCAGGACTAGGGGCCTCGAGCAGTACTTC.

This sequence joins TRBV4-2 and TRBJ2-5, with 10 bases fitting TRBD2. CDR1 and CDR2 from the germline V gene are LGHNA and YNFKEQ. The CDR3 loop spans 17 amino acids. V shed 0 bases, J shed 5 bases, and the junction held 9 bases outside the gene matches. CDR3 sequence: CASSQDALAGVRETQYF. In nucleotides, the CDR3 is TGTGCCAGCAGCCAAGATGCGCTAGCGGGGGTCCGGGAGACCCAGTACTTC.

About this clone itself: Being one base from a much bigger clone, this may be a read error. The rearrangement joins TRBV14 to TRBJ1-2; 9 nucleotides line up with TRBD1. The ends lost 3 bases at V and 1 base at J; junction bases unmatched: 3. Germline V lookup: CDR1 SGHDN, CDR2 FVKESK. The CDR3 has 15 residues. The CDR3 DNA reads TGTGCCAGCAGCCACCCGGGACAGGGTAACTATGGCTACACCTTC. This translates into CASSHPGQGNYGYTF.

The chain joins TRBV28 to TRBJ1-5, with 9 nucleotides matching TRBD1. The length of the CDR3 is 16 residues. Per the germline V gene, CDR1 is MDHEN and CDR2 is SYDVKM. Trimming cost V 5 bases and J 0 bases; bases outside gene matches: 5. The CDR3: CASSPGTGFSNQPQHF. The DNA for the CDR3 is TGTGCCAGCAGTCCTGGGACAGGGTTTAGCAATCAGCCCCAGCATTTT. Complete variable domain (other parts from reference TRBV28 and TRBJ1-5): DVKVTQSSRYLVKRTGEKVFLECVQDMDHENMFWYRQDPGLGLRLIYFSYDVKMKEKGDIPEGYSVSREKKERFSLILESASTNQTSMYLCASSPGTGFSNQPQHFGDGTRLSIL.

The chain recombines TRBV30 with TRBJ2-3; 8 bases line up with TRBD2. V trimming: 3 bases; J trimming: 5 bases; junction bases outside the gene matches: 7. CDR1 is GTSNPN, CDR2 SVGIG, per germline (reference sequence). The CDR3 length is 14 residues. The CDR3 sequence: CAWSPGLAGDTQYF. The CDR3 nucleotides read TGTGCCTGGAGCCCTGGACTAGCTGGAGATACGCAGTATTTT.

The chain links TRBV18 to TRBJ2-1, with unresolved D. The V end was cut by 4 bases, the J end by 0 bases, with 10 bases between. Germline V gene sequence: CDR1 KGHSH, CDR2 LQKENI. The CDR3 loop spans 15 amino acids. The CDR3 DNA reads as TGTGCCAGCTCACAATCGGTGAGCTCCTACAATGAGCAGTTCTTC. It codes for CASSQSVSSYNEQFF.

This chain uses TRBV28 with TRBJ2-4; TRBD2 agrees at 10 bases. The germline V gene has CDR1 MDHEN and CDR2 SYDVKM. The CDR3 contains 15 residues. Losses at the gene ends were 7 bases for V and 7 bases for J; bases not matched to a gene: 10. CDR3 bases: TGTGCCAGCACCGCTAGCGGGGGACAATCCAACATTCAGTACTTC. It yields the protein CASTASGGQSNIQYF. The variable domain in full, completed from reference TRBV28 and TRBJ2-4, reads DVKVTQSSRYLVKRTGEKVFLECVQDMDHENMFWYRQDPGLGLRLIYFSYDVKMKEKGDIPEGYSVSREKKERFSLILESASTNQTSMYLCASTASGGQSNIQYFGAGTRLSVL.